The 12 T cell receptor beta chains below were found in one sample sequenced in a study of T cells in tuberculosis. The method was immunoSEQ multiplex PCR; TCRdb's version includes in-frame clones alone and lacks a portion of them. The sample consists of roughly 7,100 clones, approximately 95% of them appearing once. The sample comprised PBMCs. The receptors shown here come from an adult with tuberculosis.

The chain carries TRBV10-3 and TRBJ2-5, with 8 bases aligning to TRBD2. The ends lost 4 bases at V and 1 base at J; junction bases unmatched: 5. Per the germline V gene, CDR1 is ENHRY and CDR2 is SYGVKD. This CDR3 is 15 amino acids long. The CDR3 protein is CAISARGGTQETQYF. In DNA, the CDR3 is TGTGCCATCAGTGCACGGGGGGGGACCCAAGAGACCCAGTACTTC.

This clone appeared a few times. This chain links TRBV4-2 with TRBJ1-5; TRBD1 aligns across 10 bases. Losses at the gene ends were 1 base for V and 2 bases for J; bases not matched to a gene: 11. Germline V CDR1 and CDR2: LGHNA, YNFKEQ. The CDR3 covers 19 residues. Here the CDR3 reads CASSQVPYLGTGGNQPQHF. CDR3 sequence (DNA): TGTGCCAGCAGCCAAGTGCCTTATCTCGGGACAGGGGGCAATCAGCCCCAGCATTTT.

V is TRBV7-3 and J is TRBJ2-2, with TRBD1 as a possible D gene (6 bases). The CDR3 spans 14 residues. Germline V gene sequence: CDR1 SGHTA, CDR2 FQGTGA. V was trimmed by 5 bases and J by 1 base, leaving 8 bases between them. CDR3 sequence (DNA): TGTGCCAGCAGCCTGGACAGGAACACCGGGGAGCTGTTTTTT. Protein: CASSLDRNTGELFF. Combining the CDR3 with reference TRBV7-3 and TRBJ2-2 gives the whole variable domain GAGVSQTPSNKVTEKGKYVELRCDPISGHTALYWYRQSLGQGPEFLIYFQGTGAADDSGLPNDRFFAVRPEGSVSTLKIQRTERGDSAVYLCASSLDRNTGELFFGEGSRLTVL.

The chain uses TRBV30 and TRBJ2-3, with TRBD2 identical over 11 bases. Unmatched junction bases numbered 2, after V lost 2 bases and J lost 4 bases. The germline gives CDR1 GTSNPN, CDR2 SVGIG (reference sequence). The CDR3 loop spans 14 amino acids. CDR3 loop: CAWSFSGRADTQYF. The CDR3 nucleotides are TGTGCCTGGAGTTTTAGCGGGAGGGCAGATACGCAGTATTTT.

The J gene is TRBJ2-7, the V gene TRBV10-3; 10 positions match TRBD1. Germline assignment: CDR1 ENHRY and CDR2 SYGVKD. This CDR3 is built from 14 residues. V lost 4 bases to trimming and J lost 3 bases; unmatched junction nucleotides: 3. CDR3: CAISAWTGGYEQYF. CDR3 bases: TGTGCCATCAGTGCCTGGACAGGGGGCTACGAGCAGTACTTC.

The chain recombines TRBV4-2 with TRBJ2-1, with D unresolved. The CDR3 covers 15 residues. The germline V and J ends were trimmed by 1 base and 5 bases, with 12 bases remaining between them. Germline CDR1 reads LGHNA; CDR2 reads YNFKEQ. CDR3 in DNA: TGTGCCAGCAGCCAAGCGATTGAACTCAACAATGAGCAGTTCTTC. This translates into CASSQAIELNNEQFF.

The CDR3 reads CAISELDRGKETQYF. Here the CDR3 DNA reads TGTGCCATCAGTGAGTTGGACAGGGGGAAAGAGACCCAGTACTTC. The chain has TRBV10-3 and TRBJ2-5; TRBD1 agrees at 10 bases. CDR3 length equals 15 residues. The trim removed 1 base at V and 3 bases at J, leaving 2 bases unmatched. Germline CDR1 is ENHRY and CDR2 is SYGVKD.

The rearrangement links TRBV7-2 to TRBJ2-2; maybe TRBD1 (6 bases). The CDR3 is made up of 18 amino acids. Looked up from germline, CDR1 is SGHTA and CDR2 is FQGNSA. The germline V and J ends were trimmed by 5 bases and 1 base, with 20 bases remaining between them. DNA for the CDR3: TGTGCCAGCAGCCCATCTATAACAGGGAACGGGAACACCGGGGAGCTGTTTTTT. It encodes CASSPSITGNGNTGELFF. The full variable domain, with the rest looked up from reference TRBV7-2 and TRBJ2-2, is GAGVSQSPSNKVTEKGKDVELRCDPISGHTALYWYRQSLGQGLEFLIYFQGNSAPDKSGLPSDRFSAERTGGSVSTLTIQRTQQEDSAVYLCASSPSITGNGNTGELFFGEGSRLTVL.

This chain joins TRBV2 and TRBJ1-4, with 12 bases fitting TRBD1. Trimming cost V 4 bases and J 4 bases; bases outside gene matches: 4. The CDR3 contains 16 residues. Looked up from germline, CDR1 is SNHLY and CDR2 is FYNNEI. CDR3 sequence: CASSAGTGGDNEKLFF. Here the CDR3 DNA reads TGTGCCAGCAGTGCCGGGACAGGGGGCGATAATGAAAAACTGTTTTTT. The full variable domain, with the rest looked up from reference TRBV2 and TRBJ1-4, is EPEVTQTPSHQVTQMGQEVILRCVPISNHLYFYWYRQILGQKVEFLVSFYNNEISEKSEIFDDQFSVERPDGSNFTLKIRSTKLEDSAMYFCASSAGTGGDNEKLFFGSGTQLSVL.

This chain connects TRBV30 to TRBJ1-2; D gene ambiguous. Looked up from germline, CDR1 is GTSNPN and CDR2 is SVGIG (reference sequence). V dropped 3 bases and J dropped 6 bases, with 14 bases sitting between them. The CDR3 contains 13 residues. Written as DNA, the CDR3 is TGTGCCTGGAGATCCGGGGAAATAAATGGCTACACCTTC. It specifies CAWRSGEINGYTF.

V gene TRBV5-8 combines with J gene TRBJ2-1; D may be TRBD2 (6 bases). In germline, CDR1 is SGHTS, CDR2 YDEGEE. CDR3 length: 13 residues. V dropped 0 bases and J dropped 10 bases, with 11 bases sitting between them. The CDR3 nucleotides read TGTGCCAGCAGCTTGGTCGGGGGTCAGGAGCAGTTCTTC. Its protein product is CASSLVGGQEQFF.

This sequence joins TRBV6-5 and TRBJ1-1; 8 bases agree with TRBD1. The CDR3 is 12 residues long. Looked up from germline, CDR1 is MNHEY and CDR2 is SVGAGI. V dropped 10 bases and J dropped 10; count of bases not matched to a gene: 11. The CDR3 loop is CATKRPGGLAFF. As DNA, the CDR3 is TGTGCCACCAAGAGGCCAGGGGGCTTAGCTTTCTTT.